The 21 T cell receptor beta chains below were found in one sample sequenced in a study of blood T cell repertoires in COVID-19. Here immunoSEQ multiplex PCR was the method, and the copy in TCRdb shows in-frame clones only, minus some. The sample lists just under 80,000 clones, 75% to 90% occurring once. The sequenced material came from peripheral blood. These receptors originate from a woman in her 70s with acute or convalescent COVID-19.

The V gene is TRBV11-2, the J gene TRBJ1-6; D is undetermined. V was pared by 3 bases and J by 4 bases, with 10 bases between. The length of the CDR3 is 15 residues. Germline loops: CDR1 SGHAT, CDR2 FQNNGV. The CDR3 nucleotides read TGTGCCAGCAGCTTGGGTGCACAGTATAATTCACCCCTCCACTTT. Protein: CASSLGAQYNSPLHF.

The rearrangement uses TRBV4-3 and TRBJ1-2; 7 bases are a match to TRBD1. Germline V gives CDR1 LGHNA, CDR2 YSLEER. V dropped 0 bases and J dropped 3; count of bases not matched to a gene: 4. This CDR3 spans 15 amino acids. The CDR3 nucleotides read TGCGCCAGCAGCCAAGATCCAGGGGGAGACTATGGCTACACCTTC. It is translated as CASSQDPGGDYGYTF.

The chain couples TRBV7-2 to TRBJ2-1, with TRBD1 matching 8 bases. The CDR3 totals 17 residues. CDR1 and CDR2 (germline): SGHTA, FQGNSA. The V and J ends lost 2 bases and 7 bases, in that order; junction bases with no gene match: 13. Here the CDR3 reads CASSLSGGQGARNEQFF. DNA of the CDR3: TGTGCCAGCAGCTTAAGCGGTGGGCAGGGGGCGCGAAATGAGCAGTTCTTC.

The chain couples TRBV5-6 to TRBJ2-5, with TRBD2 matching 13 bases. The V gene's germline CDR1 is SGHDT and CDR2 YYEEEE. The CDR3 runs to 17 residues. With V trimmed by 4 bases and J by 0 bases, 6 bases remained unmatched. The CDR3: CASSPGLAGRYQETQYF. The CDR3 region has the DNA TGTGCCAGCAGCCCGGGACTAGCGGGGAGGTACCAAGAGACCCAGTACTTC.

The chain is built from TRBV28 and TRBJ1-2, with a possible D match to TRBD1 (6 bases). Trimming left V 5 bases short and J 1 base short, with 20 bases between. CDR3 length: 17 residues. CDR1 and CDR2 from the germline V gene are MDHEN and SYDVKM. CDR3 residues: CASSGVGRGLNNYGYTF. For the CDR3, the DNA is TGTGCCAGCAGTGGGGTCGGCAGGGGATTAAATAACTATGGCTACACCTTC.

The DNA for the CDR3 is TGTGCCAGCAGTCTGGGACTAGCTCGAACCCCCGCCGAGCAGTACTTC. It specifies CASSLGLARTPAEQYF. The rearrangement joins TRBV6-2 or TRBV6-3 to TRBJ2-7, with TRBD2 matching over 9 bases. This CDR3 contains 16 residues. Germline-derived CDR1 and CDR2 are MNHEY and SVGEGT. V lost 5 bases and J lost 6; bases outside the gene matches: 14.

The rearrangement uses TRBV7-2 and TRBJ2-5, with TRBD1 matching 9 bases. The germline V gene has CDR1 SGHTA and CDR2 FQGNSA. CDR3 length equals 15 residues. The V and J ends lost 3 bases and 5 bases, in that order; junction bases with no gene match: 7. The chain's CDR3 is CASSLAGQGQETQYF. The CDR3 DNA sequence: TGTGCCAGCAGCTTGGCCGGACAGGGGCAGGAGACCCAGTACTTC.

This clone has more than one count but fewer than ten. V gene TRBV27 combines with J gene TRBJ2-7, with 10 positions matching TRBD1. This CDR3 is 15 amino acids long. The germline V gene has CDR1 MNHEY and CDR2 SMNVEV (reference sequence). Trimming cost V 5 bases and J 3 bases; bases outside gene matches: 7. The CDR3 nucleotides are TGTGCCAGCAGTCCTTTACGGACAGGGGGCTACGAGCAGTACTTC. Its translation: CASSPLRTGGYEQYF.

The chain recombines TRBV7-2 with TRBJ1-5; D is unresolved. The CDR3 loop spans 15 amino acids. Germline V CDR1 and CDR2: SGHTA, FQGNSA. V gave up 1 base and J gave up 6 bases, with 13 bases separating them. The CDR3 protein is CASSLDRGGGQPQHF. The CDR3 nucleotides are TGTGCCAGCAGCTTAGATCGGGGAGGCGGTCAGCCCCAGCATTTT.

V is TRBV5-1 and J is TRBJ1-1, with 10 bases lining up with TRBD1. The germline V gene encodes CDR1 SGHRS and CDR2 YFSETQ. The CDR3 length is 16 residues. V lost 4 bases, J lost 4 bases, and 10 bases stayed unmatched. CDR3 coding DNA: TGCGCCAGCAGCCGGTCGGGGACAGGGGTGAGCACTGAAGCTTTCTTT. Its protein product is CASSRSGTGVSTEAFF.

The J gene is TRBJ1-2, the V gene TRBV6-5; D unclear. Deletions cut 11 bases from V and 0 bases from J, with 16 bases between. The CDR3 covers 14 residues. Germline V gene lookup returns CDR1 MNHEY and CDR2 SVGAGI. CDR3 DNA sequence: TGTGCCTCCCAAGAGGCCTTAGCTAACTATGGCTACACCTTC. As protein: CASQEALANYGYTF.

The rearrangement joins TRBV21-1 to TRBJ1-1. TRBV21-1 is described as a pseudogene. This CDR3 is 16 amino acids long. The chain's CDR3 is CASGLGTRARDPEAFF. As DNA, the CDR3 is TGTGCCAGCGGACTAGGGACAAGGGCCCGGGACCCTGAAGCTTTCTTT.

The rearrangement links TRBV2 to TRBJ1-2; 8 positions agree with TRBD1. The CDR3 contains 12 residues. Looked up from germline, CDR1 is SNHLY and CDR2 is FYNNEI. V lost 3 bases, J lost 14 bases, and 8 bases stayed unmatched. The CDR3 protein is CASSELDRVRTF. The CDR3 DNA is TGTGCCAGCAGTGAGCTGGACAGGGTTAGGACCTTC.

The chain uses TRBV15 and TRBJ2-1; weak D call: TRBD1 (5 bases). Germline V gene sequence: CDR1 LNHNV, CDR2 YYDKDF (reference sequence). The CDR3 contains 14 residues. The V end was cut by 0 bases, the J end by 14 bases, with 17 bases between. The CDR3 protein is CATSREDTKLSKFF. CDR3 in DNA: TGTGCCACCAGCAGAGAGGACACAAAGTTGTCAAAGTTCTTC.

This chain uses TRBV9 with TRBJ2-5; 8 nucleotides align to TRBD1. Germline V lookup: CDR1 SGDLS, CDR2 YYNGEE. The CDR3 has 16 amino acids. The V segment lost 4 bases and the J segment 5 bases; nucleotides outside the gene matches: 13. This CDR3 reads CASSPQGARSSETQYF. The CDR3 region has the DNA TGTGCCAGCAGCCCCCAGGGGGCGAGATCTTCGGAGACCCAGTACTTC.

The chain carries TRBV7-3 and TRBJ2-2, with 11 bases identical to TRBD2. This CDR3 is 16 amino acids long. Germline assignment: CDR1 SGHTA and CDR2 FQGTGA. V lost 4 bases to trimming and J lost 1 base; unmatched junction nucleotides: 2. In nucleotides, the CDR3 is TGTGCCAGCAGCTATACTAGCGGGGGGAACACCGGGGAGCTGTTTTTT. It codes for CASSYTSGGNTGELFF.

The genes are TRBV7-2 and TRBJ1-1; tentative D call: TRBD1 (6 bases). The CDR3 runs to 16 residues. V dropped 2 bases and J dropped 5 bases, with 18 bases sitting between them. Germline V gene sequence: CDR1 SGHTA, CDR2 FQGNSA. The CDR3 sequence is CASSLQGTTWRTEAFF. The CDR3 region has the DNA TGTGCCAGCAGCTTACAGGGGACCACTTGGAGGACTGAAGCTTTCTTT. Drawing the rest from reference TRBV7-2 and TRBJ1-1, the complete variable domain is GAGVSQSPSNKVTEKGKDVELRCDPISGHTALYWYRQSLGQGLEFLIYFQGNSAPDKSGLPSDRFSAERTGGSVSTLTIQRTQQEDSAVYLCASSLQGTTWRTEAFFGQGTRLTVV.

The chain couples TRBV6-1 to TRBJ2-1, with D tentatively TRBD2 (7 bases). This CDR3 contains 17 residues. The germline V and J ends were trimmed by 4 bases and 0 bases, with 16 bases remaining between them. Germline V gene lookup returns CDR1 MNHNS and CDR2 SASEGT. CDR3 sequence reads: CASSVLGGGSSYNEQFF. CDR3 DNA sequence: TGTGCCAGCAGTGTCCTGGGGGGCGGGAGCTCCTACAATGAGCAGTTCTTC.

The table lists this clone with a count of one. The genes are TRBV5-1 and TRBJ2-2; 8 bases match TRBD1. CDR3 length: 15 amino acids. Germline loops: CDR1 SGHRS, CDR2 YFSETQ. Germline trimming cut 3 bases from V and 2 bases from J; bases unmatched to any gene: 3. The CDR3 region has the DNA TGCGCCAGCAGCTCGGGACAGGCAAACACCGGGGAGCTGTTTTTT. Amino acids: CASSSGQANTGELFF. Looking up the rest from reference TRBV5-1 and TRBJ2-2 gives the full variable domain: KAGVTQTPRYLIKTRGQQVTLSCSPISGHRSVSWYQQTPGQGLQFLFEYFSETQRNKGNFPGRFSGRQFSNSRSEMNVSTLELGDSALYLCASSSGQANTGELFFGEGSRLTVL.

Here the CDR3 reads CASSSGQYNSPLHF. CDR3 bases: TGTGCCAGCAGCTCCGGACAGTATAATTCACCCCTCCACTTT. The V and J genes are TRBV11-1 and TRBJ1-6; D possibly corresponds to TRBD1 (6 bases). Germline V gene sequence: CDR1 SGHAT, CDR2 FQDESV (reference sequence). This CDR3 contains 14 residues. V was pared by 4 bases and J by 4 bases, with 8 bases between.

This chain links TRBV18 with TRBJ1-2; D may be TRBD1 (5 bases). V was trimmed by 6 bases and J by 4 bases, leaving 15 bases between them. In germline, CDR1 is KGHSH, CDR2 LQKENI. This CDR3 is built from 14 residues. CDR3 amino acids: CASSDLRVSYGYTF. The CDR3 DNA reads TGTGCCAGCTCCGACCTCAGGGTCAGCTATGGCTACACCTTC.